This TCR beta chain was retrieved from a study of cytomegalovirus exposure and HLA in healthy donors. Study as a whole: There were some 410 genotyped donors. Of these, roughly 86% fell in the genetic ancestry cluster associated with self-reported Caucasian donors. Study-wide findings and caveats: The investigators catalogued 150 to 200 TCR beta chains as cytomegalovirus-associated.

The PCR was carried out with 60 Vbeta primers and 13 Jbeta primers. Profiled with immunoSEQ multiplex PCR; TCRdb holds only in-frame clones, not every one. The sample has some 74,000 clones; 65% to 70% are singletons. This clone was detected only a few times. Its antigen remains unidentified. The CDR3 loop spans 14 amino acids. Germline CDR1 and CDR2: MNHEY and SMNVEV (reference sequence). V was pared by 2 bases and J by 2 bases, with 10 bases between. The V and J genes are TRBV27 and TRBJ2-7; the D gene is possibly TRBD2 (6 bases). The receptor was isolated from a man between 35 and 55 years old in good health and CMV-seropositive. The sequencing sample was made of PBMCs. The CDR3 bases are TGTGCCAGCAGTTTAGTGCCGGGGGCCTACGAGCAGTACTTC. Amino acids: CASSLVPGAYEQYF.